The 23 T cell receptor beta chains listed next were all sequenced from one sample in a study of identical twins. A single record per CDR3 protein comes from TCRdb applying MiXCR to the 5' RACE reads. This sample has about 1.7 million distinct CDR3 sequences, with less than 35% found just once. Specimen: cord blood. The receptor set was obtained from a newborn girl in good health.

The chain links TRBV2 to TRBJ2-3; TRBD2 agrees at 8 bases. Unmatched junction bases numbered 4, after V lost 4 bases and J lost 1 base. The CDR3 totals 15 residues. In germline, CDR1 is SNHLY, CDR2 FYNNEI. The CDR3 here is CASSVRRGGTDTQYF. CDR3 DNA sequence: TGTGCCAGCAGTGTACGGCGGGGGGGCACAGATACGCAGTATTTT.

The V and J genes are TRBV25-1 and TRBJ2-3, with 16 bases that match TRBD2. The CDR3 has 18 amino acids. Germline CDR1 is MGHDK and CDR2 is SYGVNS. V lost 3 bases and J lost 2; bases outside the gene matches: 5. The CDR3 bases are TGTGCCAGCAGTGAGAAAGGGACTAGCGGGGGGGCCACAGATACGCAGTATTTT. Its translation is CASSEKGTSGGATDTQYF.

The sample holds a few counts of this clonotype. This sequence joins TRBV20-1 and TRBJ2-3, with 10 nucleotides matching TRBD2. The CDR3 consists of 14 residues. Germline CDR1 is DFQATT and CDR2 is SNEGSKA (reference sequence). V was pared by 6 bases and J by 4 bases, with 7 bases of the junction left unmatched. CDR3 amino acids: CSAHSGGAADTQYF. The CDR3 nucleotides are TGCAGTGCCCACAGCGGGGGGGCCGCAGATACGCAGTATTTT.

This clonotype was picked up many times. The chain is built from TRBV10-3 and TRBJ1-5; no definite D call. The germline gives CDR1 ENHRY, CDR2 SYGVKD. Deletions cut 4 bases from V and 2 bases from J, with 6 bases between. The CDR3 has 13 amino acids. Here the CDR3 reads CAISGGGNQPQHF. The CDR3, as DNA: TGTGCCATCAGTGGAGGAGGCAATCAGCCCCAGCATTTT.

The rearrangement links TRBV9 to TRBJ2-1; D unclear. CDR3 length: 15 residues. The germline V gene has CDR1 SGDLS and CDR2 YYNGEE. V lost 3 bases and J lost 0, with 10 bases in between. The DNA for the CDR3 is TGTGCCAGCAGCGCCCCCCCGAGCTCCTACAATGAGCAGTTCTTC. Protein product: CASSAPPSSYNEQFF.

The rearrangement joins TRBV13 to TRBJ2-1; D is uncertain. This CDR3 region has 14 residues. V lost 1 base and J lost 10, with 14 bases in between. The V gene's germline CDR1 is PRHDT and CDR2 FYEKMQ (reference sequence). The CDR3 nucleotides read TGTGCCAGCAGCTTAGACCCGGAGACCTACGAGCAGTTCTTC. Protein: CASSLDPETYEQFF.

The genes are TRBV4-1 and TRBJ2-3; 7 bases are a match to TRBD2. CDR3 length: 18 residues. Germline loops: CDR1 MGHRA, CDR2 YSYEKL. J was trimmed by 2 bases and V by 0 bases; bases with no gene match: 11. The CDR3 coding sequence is TGCGCCAGCAGCCAAGATCGATCCCGGGACTACATCACAGATACGCAGTATTTT. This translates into CASSQDRSRDYITDTQYF.

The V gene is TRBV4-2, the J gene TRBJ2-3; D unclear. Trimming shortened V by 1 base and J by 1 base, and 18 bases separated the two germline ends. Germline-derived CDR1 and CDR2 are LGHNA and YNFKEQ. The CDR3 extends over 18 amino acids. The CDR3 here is CASSQALRVHHGTDTQYF. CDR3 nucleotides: TGTGCCAGCAGCCAAGCTCTCCGGGTCCACCACGGCACAGATACGCAGTATTTT.

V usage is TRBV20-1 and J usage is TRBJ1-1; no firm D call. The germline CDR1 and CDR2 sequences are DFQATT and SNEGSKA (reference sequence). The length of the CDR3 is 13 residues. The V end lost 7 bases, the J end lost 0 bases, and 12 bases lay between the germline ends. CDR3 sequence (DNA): TGCAGTGGCTCCAGAGACTTGAACACTGAAGCTTTCTTT. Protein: CSGSRDLNTEAFF.

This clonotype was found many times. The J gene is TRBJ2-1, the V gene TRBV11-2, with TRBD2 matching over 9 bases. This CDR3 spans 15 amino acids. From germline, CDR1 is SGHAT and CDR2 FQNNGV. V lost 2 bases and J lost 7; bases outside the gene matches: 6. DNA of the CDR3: TGTGCCAGCAGCTTAATTCGCACTAGCGGGAATGAGCAGTTCTTC. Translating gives CASSLIRTSGNEQFF. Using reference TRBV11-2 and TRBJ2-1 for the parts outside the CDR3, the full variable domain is EAGVAQSPRYKIIEKRQSVAFWCNPISGHATLYWYQQILGQGPKLLIQFQNNGVVDDSQLPKDRFSAERLKGVDSTLKIQPAKLEDSAVYLCASSLIRTSGNEQFFGPGTRLTVL.

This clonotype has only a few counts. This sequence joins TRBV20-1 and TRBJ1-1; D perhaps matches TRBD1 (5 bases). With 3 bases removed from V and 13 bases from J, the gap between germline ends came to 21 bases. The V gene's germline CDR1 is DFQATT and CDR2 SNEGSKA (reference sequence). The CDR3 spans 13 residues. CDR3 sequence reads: CSASYGSGVQGFF. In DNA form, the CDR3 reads TGCAGTGCTAGTTACGGGTCGGGGGTTCAAGGTTTCTTT.

The CDR3 nucleotides are TGCGCCAGCAGCCCGACTTCCTATAATTCACCCCTCCACTTT. It is translated as CASSPTSYNSPLHF. V gene TRBV5-1 combines with J gene TRBJ1-6; D gene unclear. V was clipped by 4 bases and J by 1 base, with 6 bases between them. The length of the CDR3 is 14 residues. Germline V gene data show CDR1 as SGHRS and CDR2 as YFSETQ.

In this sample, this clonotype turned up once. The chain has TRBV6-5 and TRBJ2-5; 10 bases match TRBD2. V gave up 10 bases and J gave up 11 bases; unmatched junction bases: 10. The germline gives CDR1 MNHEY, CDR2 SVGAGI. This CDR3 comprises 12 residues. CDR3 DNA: TGTGCCACGGGACTAGCGCCCAATGGGCAGTACTTC. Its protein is CATGLAPNGQYF.

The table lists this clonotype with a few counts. CDR3 loop: CASYGQSNQPQHF. As DNA, the CDR3 is TGTGCCAGTTACGGACAGTCCAATCAGCCCCAGCATTTT. This chain joins TRBV28 and TRBJ1-5, with D possibly matching TRBD1 (6 bases). Trimming removed 9 bases at V and 3 bases at J, with 12 bases between. Germline V gives CDR1 MDHEN, CDR2 SYDVKM. The length of the CDR3 is 13 residues.

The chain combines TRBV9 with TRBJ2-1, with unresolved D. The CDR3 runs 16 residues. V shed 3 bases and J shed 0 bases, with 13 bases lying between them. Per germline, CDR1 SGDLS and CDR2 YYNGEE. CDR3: CASSGLGVSSYNEQFF. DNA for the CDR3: TGTGCCAGCAGCGGGCTTGGAGTGTCCTCCTACAATGAGCAGTTCTTC.

CDR3 amino acids: CASSSPSGDKLNEQYF. DNA of the CDR3: TGCGCCAGCAGCTCCCCTAGCGGAGACAAATTGAATGAGCAGTACTTC. The chain employs TRBV4-1 and TRBJ2-5, with 7 bases matching TRBD2. The CDR3 is 16 amino acids. The V gene end was trimmed by 5 bases and the J gene end by 11 bases; junction bases not matched to a gene: 20. CDR1 is MGHRA, CDR2 YSYEKL, per germline.

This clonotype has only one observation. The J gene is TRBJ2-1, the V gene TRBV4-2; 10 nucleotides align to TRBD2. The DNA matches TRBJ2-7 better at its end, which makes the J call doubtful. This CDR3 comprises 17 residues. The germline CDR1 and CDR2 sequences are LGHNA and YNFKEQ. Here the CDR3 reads CASSQAASGSPYNEQYF. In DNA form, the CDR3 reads TGTGCCAGCAGCCAAGCGGCTAGCGGGAGCCCCTACAATGAGCAGTACTTC.

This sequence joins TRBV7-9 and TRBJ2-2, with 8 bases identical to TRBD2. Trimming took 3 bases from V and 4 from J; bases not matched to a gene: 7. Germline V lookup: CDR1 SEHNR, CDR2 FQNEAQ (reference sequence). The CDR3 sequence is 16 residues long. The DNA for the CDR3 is TGTGCCAGCAGCTTTGGAGGGACTAGTGGCACCGGGGAGCTGTTTTTT. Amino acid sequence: CASSFGGTSGTGELFF.

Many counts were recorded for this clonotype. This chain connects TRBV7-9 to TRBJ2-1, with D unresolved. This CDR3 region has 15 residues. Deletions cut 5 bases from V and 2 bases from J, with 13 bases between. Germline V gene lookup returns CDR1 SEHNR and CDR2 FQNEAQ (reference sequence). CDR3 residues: CASSPRRQTYNEQFF. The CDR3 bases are TGTGCCAGCAGCCCCCGCCGGCAGACCTACAATGAGCAGTTCTTC.

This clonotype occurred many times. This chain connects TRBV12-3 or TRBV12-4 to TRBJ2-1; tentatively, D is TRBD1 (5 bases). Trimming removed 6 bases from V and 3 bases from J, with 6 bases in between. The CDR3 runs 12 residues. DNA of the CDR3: TGTGCCAGCAGAGGGGACTACAATGAGCAGTTCTTC. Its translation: CASRGDYNEQFF.

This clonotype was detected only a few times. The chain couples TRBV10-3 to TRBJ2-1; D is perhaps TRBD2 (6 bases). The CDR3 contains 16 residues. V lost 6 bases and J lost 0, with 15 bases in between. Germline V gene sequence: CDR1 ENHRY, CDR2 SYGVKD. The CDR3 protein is CAISGDSRSSYNEQFF. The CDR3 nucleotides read TGTGCCATCAGCGGGGACTCGCGGAGCTCCTACAATGAGCAGTTCTTC.

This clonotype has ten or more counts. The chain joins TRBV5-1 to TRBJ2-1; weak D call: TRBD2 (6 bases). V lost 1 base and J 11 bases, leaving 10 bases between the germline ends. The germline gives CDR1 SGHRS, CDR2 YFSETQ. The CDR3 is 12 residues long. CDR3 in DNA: TGCGCCAGCAGCTTGCCGGGGGATAAGCAGTTCTTC. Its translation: CASSLPGDKQFF.

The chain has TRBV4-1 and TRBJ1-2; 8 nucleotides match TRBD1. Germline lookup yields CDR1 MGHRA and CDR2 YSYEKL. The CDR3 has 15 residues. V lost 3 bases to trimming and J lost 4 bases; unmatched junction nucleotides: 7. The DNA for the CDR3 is TGCGCCAGCAGCCAGACCGGGACAGGCCTCTATGGCTACACCTTC. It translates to CASSQTGTGLYGYTF.